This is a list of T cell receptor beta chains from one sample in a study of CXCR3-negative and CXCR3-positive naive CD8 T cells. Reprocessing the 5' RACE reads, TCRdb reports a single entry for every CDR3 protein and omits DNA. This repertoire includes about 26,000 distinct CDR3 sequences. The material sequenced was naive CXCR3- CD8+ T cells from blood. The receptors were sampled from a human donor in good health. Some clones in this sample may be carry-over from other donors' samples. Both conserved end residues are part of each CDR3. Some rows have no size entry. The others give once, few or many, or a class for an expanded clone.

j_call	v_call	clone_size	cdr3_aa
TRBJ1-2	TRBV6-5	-	CASSSGADGYTF
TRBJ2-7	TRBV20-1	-	CSARDLVQGGYEQYF
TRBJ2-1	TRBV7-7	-	CASSSGTGEINEQFF
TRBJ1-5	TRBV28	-	CASSLGFNQPQHF
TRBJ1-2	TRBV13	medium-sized	CASSLEGYNYGYTF
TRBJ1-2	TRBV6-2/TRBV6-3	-	CASSQLSSGRGDYTF
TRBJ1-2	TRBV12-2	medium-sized	CASRLIIVVPQGRSYGYTF
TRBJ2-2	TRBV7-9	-	CASSPLTTPGELFF
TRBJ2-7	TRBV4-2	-	CASSQSSGPWEQYF
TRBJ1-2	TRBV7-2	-	CASSLGLARLGYGYTF
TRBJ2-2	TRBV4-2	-	CASSLDTDGELFF
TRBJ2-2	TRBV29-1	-	CSDWGETGELFF
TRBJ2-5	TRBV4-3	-	CASSQETGGQETQYF
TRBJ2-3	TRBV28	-	CASSPPGLGSADTQYF
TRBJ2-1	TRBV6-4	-	CASMAGPSSEQFF
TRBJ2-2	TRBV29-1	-	CSVGLGTGELFF
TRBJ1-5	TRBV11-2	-	CASSGHPQPTNSNQPQHF
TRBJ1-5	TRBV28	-	CASSSDLEGYQPQHF
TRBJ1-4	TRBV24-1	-	CATSDSMYPNEKLFF
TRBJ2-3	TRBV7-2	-	CASSRSGGDISGMPQYF
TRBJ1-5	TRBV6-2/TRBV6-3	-	CASSYFRSNQPQHF
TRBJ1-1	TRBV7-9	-	CASSFQTANTEAFF
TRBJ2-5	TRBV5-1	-	CASSFLTSGDLTFHGTQYF
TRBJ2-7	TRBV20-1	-	CSAPGQGPYEQYF
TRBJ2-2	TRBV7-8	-	CASSLLLSDTGELFF
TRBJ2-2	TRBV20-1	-	CSAPSGRAVGELFF
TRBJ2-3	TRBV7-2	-	CASSLNNHRADTQYF
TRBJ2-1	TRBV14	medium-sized	CASSPATSYNEQFF
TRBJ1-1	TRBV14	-	CASSQEEGWYTEAFF
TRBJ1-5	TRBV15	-	CATSLPPRRGQPQHF
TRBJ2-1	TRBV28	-	CASSSRTSSEQFF
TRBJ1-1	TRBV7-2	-	CASSSGPLDFMNTEAFF
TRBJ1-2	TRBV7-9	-	CASSLTGRVYGYTF
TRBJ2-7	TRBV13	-	CASSLVSSGSEQYF
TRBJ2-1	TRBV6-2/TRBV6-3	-	CASSLGPAGVWDEQFF
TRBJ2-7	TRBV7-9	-	CASSPSHRAYEQYF
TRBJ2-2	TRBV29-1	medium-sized	CTGGIAGELFF
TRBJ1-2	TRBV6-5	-	CVSSLTGDGYTF
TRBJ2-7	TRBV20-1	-	CSALTSGGTSYEQYF